These 32 T cell receptor beta chains came from one sample sequenced in a study of cytomegalovirus exposure and HLA in healthy donors. The PCR made use of 60 Vbeta and 13 Jbeta primers. Generated by immunoSEQ multiplex PCR, the TCRdb table keeps only in-frame clones and is missing some. There are more than 110,000 clones in the sample; about 76% occur only once, and roughly 3.8% lies in the top ten. The sequencing sample was made of PBMCs. These receptor sequences come from a male donor in good health and CMV-seronegative.

The chain combines TRBV6-4 with TRBJ2-1; 9 bases map to TRBD2. This CDR3 comprises 15 residues. Unmatched junction bases numbered 10, after V lost 7 bases and J lost 6 bases. Germline loops: CDR1 MRHNA, CDR2 SNTAGT. CDR3 bases: TGTGCCAGCAAGATACTAGCGGGTCCCTCCAATGAGCAGTTCTTC. It codes for CASKILAGPSNEQFF.

J is TRBJ2-3 and V is TRBV5-6, with 8 bases aligning to TRBD2. Germline V gene data show CDR1 as SGHDT and CDR2 as YYEEEE. V lost 0 bases, J lost 0 bases, and 3 bases stayed unmatched. The CDR3 consists of 16 residues. CDR3 sequence reads: CASSLELAVSTDTQYF. The CDR3 DNA follows: TGTGCCAGCAGCTTGGAACTAGCGGTGAGCACAGATACGCAGTATTTT.

This chain uses TRBV10-3 with TRBJ1-2; D perhaps matches TRBD1 (5 bases). Germline V gene data show CDR1 as ENHRY and CDR2 as SYGVKD. This CDR3 is built from 13 residues. Trimming cost V 6 bases and J 4 bases, with 12 bases left between them. The DNA of the CDR3 is TGTGCCATCAGGACACAGACAGCCTATGGCTACACCTTC. This codes for CAIRTQTAYGYTF.

This clone was recorded a few times. The chain is built from TRBV5-5 and TRBJ1-2; TRBD1 matches 8 bases. Germline CDR1 is SGHKS and CDR2 is YYEKEE (reference sequence). This CDR3 contains 13 residues. J lost 8 bases, V lost 4 bases, and 7 bases had no gene match. The CDR3 here is CASSGGTGGGYTF. The CDR3, as DNA: TGTGCCAGCAGCGGCGGGACAGGTGGAGGCTACACCTTC.

V is TRBV5-1 and J is TRBJ2-5; 7 bases map to TRBD1. The J call may not be correct, given that the DNA end is closer to TRBJ2-7. CDR1 SGHRS and CDR2 YFSETQ come from the germline V gene. This CDR3 comprises 12 residues. CDR3 nucleotides: TGCGCCAGCGGGACAGATTCCTACGAGCAGTACTTC. Amino acid sequence: CASGTDSYEQYF.

The rearrangement joins TRBV11-2 to TRBJ2-7; 9 positions agree with TRBD1. Germline V gene lookup returns CDR1 SGHAT and CDR2 FQNNGV. The CDR3 sequence is 16 residues long. Germline trimming cut 1 base from V and 5 bases from J; bases unmatched to any gene: 9. The CDR3 region is CASSLGPGQGVDEQYF. The DNA for the CDR3 is TGTGCCAGCAGCTTAGGTCCGGGACAGGGAGTCGACGAGCAGTACTTC.

This rearrangement joins TRBV7-3 to TRBJ1-2; D is ambiguous. The CDR3 is made up of 13 amino acids. Per the germline V gene, CDR1 is SGHTA and CDR2 is FQGTGA. The V end lost 0 bases, the J end lost 6 bases, and 8 bases lay between the germline ends. CDR3 DNA: TGTGCCAGCAGCTTAACAGGCGGGGATGGCTACACCTTC. Translated, it gives CASSLTGGDGYTF.

This clone was observed a single time. The V gene is TRBV6-6, the J gene TRBJ1-2, with a possible D match to TRBD1 (6 bases). The germline CDR1 and CDR2 sequences are MNHNY and SVGAGI (reference sequence). V shed 0 bases and J shed 4 bases, with 12 bases lying between them. The CDR3 has 15 residues. This chain's CDR3 is CASSYSDRATYGYTF. CDR3 coding DNA: TGTGCCAGCAGTTACTCGGACAGAGCTACCTATGGCTACACCTTC.

The chain is built from TRBV6-5 and TRBJ1-5; 8 bases agree with TRBD1. The CDR3 sequence is 15 residues long. Trimming removed 4 bases from V and 2 bases from J; junction bases left unmatched: 4. Germline loops: CDR1 MNHEY, CDR2 SVGAGI. This CDR3 is CASSLDRVGNQPQHF. In DNA, the CDR3 is TGTGCCAGCAGTTTGGACAGGGTAGGCAATCAGCCCCAGCATTTT.

The chain combines TRBV6-5 with TRBJ1-1; possible D gene TRBD1, 6 bases. Germline lookup yields CDR1 MNHEY and CDR2 SVGAGI. The CDR3 spans 15 residues. V lost 4 bases and J 0 bases, leaving 12 bases between the germline ends. The chain's CDR3 is CASSSAGDMNTEAFF. CDR3 bases: TGTGCCAGCAGTTCGGCAGGGGATATGAACACTGAAGCTTTCTTT.

The J gene is TRBJ1-3, the V gene TRBV7-2; the D is unclear. The CDR3 covers 16 residues. Trimming removed 1 base at V and 0 bases at J, with 10 bases between. Germline V gives CDR1 SGHTA, CDR2 FQGNSA. CDR3 region: CASSLVDPGSGNTIYF. CDR3 bases: TGTGCCAGCAGCTTAGTCGATCCAGGCTCTGGAAACACCATATATTTT.

Written as DNA, the CDR3 is TGTGCCAGCAGCTTAGACAGAATGGGCAATCAGCCCCAGCATTTT. Its translation: CASSLDRMGNQPQHF. The J gene is TRBJ1-5, the V gene TRBV7-2, with no clear D. The CDR3 loop spans 15 amino acids. Trimming shortened V by 1 base and J by 2 bases, and 9 bases separated the two germline ends. CDR1 and CDR2 (germline): SGHTA, FQGNSA.

This chain joins TRBV7-9 and TRBJ1-4; 7 bases are shared with TRBD1. The CDR3 has 14 amino acids. Germline loops: CDR1 SEHNR, CDR2 FQNEAQ (reference sequence). The J segment lost 8 bases and the V segment lost 8 bases, leaving 11 bases of the junction unmatched. CDR3 DNA: TGTGCCAGCCGCAACACAGGGGCCGCCGAAAAACTGTTTTTT. Amino acid sequence: CASRNTGAAEKLFF.

As concerns this clone: At one boundary the junction diverges from the germline segment, which might be a read error. The chain employs TRBV7-9 and TRBJ1-2; D uncertain. Per germline, CDR1 SEHNR and CDR2 FQNEAQ (reference sequence). CDR3 size: 17 residues. The CDR3 DNA sequence: TGTTCCAGCAGCTTACCCCCGGATGCGGGGTCTAACTATGGCTACACCTTC. This translates into CSSSLPPDAGSNYGYTF.

This chain links TRBV7-6 with TRBJ2-2; 7 bases agree with TRBD1. CDR3 size: 16 residues. CDR1 SGHVS and CDR2 FNYEAQ come from the germline V gene. Unmatched junction bases numbered 5, after V lost 2 bases and J lost 2 bases. CDR3 nucleotides: TGTGCCAGCAGCTTACAACAGGGGAAAAACACCGGGGAGCTGTTTTTT. Its translation: CASSLQQGKNTGELFF.

The rearrangement joins TRBV2 to TRBJ2-7; D is possibly TRBD2 (5 bases). The CDR3 has 11 amino acids. V was shortened by 7 bases and J by 5 bases, with 9 bases between the two germline ends. The V gene's germline CDR1 is SNHLY and CDR2 FYNNEI. The DNA of the CDR3 is TGTGCCAGCACCCCGAGGGACGAGCAGTACTTC. It encodes CASTPRDEQYF.

The gene calls are TRBV7-6 and TRBJ1-1; 8 bases fit TRBD1. Germline loops: CDR1 SGHVS, CDR2 FNYEAQ. Unmatched junction bases numbered 6, after V lost 4 bases and J lost 5 bases. This CDR3 spans 14 amino acids. The CDR3 DNA is TGTGCCAGCAGCTCAGGACAGGGTTGGACTGAAGCTTTCTTT. Translated, it gives CASSSGQGWTEAFF.

The gene calls are TRBV28 and TRBJ2-7, with 7 bases aligning to TRBD1. CDR1 and CDR2 from the germline V gene are MDHEN and SYDVKM. This CDR3 comprises 12 residues. CDR3 sequence reads: CRTGTDNYEQYF. For the CDR3, the DNA is TGTAGGACCGGGACAGATAACTACGAGCAGTACTTC.

J is TRBJ1-2 and V is TRBV5-5; D may be TRBD1 (6 bases). This CDR3 region has 17 residues. Trimming pared 1 base from V and 2 bases from J, leaving 18 bases between. The germline gives CDR1 SGHKS, CDR2 YYEKEE (reference sequence). Here the CDR3 DNA reads TGTGCCAGCAGCTTGTCTGCAGGGGTAGTGAGAAACTATGGCTACACCTTC. Translated: CASSLSAGVVRNYGYTF.

This sequence joins TRBV4-1 and TRBJ2-5, with D maybe TRBD2 (7 bases). The CDR3 is made up of 15 amino acids. V gave up 4 bases and J gave up 4 bases, with 16 bases separating them. Germline CDR1 and CDR2: MGHRA and YSYEKL. The CDR3 region has the DNA TGCGCCAGCAGCCTACCCCGGAGGGGGGGAGAGACCCAGTACTTC. Encoded protein: CASSLPRRGGETQYF.

The V call is TRBV25-1, the J call TRBJ2-1; no clear D gene. V lost 4 bases to trimming and J lost 8 bases, with 12 bases between them. CDR1 is MGHDK, CDR2 SYGVNS, per germline. This CDR3 region has 13 residues. CDR3 in amino acids: CASSALYRDEQFF. DNA for the CDR3: TGTGCCAGCAGTGCCTTGTATCGCGATGAGCAGTTCTTC.

V and J are TRBV2 and TRBJ1-1, with TRBD1 matching 8 bases. Germline V gene data show CDR1 as SNHLY and CDR2 as FYNNEI. Germline trimming cut 3 bases from V and 4 bases from J; bases unmatched to any gene: 7. CDR3 length: 15 amino acids. The CDR3 sequence is CASSERQGRGTEAFF. The CDR3 DNA reads TGTGCCAGCAGTGAGAGACAGGGGAGAGGCACTGAAGCTTTCTTT. The full variable domain, its missing parts supplied by reference TRBV2 and TRBJ1-1, is EPEVTQTPSHQVTQMGQEVILRCVPISNHLYFYWYRQILGQKVEFLVSFYNNEISEKSEIFDDQFSVERPDGSNFTLKIRSTKLEDSAMYFCASSERQGRGTEAFFGQGTRLTVV.

This clone was observed a handful of times. The chain is built from TRBV27 and TRBJ1-2; the match to TRBD1 covers 8 bases. The germline gives CDR1 MNHEY, CDR2 SMNVEV (reference sequence). CDR3 length: 18 amino acids. After removal of 6 bases from V and 6 bases from J, the junction contained 21 bases not matched to a gene. The CDR3 here is CASRQRWEWTGPGDGYTF. Here the CDR3 DNA reads TGTGCCAGCAGACAAAGATGGGAATGGACAGGGCCCGGGGATGGCTACACCTTC.

The rearrangement joins TRBV9 to TRBJ1-1; D might be TRBD1 (6 bases). The V gene lost 1 base and the J gene lost 1 base, with 11 bases spanning the gap. The V gene's germline CDR1 is SGDLS and CDR2 YYNGEE. The CDR3 consists of 15 residues. As DNA, the CDR3 is TGTGCCAGCAGCGTAAGCGGACAGCCGAACACTGAAGCTTTCTTT. Translation gives CASSVSGQPNTEAFF.

The rearrangement joins TRBV9 to TRBJ2-1, with D perhaps TRBD1 (5 bases). This CDR3 contains 12 residues. V lost 0 bases and J 10 bases, leaving 8 bases between the germline ends. Looked up from germline, CDR1 is SGDLS and CDR2 is YYNGEE. The CDR3 protein is CASSVVGREQFF. CDR3 in DNA: TGTGCCAGCAGCGTAGTGGGGCGGGAGCAGTTCTTC.

This sequence joins TRBV6-1 and TRBJ2-7; maybe TRBD2 (7 bases). The CDR3 has 14 amino acids. Germline assignment: CDR1 MNHNS and CDR2 SASEGT. Between the trimmed V and J ends, which lost 7 bases and 3 bases, there was a span of 16 bases. The chain's CDR3 is CASTDWGGRYEQYF. The CDR3 nucleotides read TGTGCCAGCACCGACTGGGGGGGGCGCTACGAGCAGTACTTC.

Turning to this clone: Additional DNA sequences in this sample encode the identical CDR3. This CDR3 is CASSPGGVTDTQYF. CDR3 sequence (DNA): TGCGCCAGCAGCCCGGGTGGAGTCACAGATACGCAGTATTTT. The rearrangement joins TRBV5-1 to TRBJ2-3, with D unclear. Germline V CDR1 and CDR2: SGHRS, YFSETQ. V was pared by 4 bases and J by 2 bases, with 11 bases between. This CDR3 comprises 14 residues.

The chain joins TRBV27 to TRBJ2-2, with D possibly being TRBD2 (5 bases). CDR1 and CDR2 from the germline V gene are MNHEY and SMNVEV (reference sequence). The V and J ends lost 4 bases and 1 base respectively, with 10 bases between them. The CDR3 runs to 15 residues. The CDR3 protein is CASSSRGLNTGELFF. The CDR3 DNA follows: TGTGCCAGCAGTTCTCGAGGGCTGAACACCGGGGAGCTGTTTTTT.

This sequence joins TRBV5-1 and TRBJ2-7; TRBD1 matches at 11 bases. The CDR3 totals 17 residues. Trimming removed 4 bases from V and 2 bases from J; junction bases left unmatched: 11. CDR1 is SGHRS, CDR2 YFSETQ, per germline. This CDR3 is CASSIWTGGATPYEQYF. CDR3 bases: TGCGCCAGCAGCATATGGACAGGGGGCGCGACCCCCTACGAGCAGTACTTC.

This chain uses TRBV19 with TRBJ2-3; perhaps TRBD2 as D (5 bases). CDR1 is LNHDA and CDR2 is SQIVND in the germline V gene (reference sequence). Trimming pared 7 bases from V and 1 base from J, leaving 15 bases between. CDR3 length: 15 amino acids. The DNA for the CDR3 is TGTGCCAGTAACGGGCTAGCACCTGGCACAGATACGCAGTATTTT. It encodes CASNGLAPGTDTQYF.

V usage is TRBV7-6 and J usage is TRBJ1-3; no clear D. Germline V gene data show CDR1 as SGHVS and CDR2 as FNYEAQ. The CDR3 sequence is 16 residues long. V was cut by 2 bases and J by 0 bases, with 11 bases left in between. Here the CDR3 reads CASSLSTSSSGNTIYF. DNA of the CDR3: TGTGCCAGCAGCTTATCGACGTCTAGCTCTGGAAACACCATATATTTT.

V gene TRBV9 combines with J gene TRBJ2-1; the match to TRBD1 covers 9 bases. The CDR3 is 15 amino acids. V trimming: 4 bases; J trimming: 4 bases; junction bases outside the gene matches: 6. CDR1 and CDR2 from the germline V gene are SGDLS and YYNGEE. Written as DNA, the CDR3 is TGTGCCAGCAGCTTATCCGGGACAGGGTACAATGAGCAGTTCTTC. The encoded protein is CASSLSGTGYNEQFF.